The entry below gives a single TCR beta chain sequence along with its context. This table comes from immunoSEQ multiplex PCR, and its TCRdb copy is limited to in-frame clones, with some not included. This table holds roughly 2,500,000 clones, roughly 93% found once. Into CD45RA+ naive and CD45RA-negative memory subsets, the CD4+ cells were split. V shed 0 bases, J shed 3 bases, and the junction held 11 bases outside the gene matches. Germline assignment: CDR1 GTSNPN and CDR2 SVGIG (reference sequence). CDR3 size: 17 residues. The sample comes from a study of shared clonotypes between healthy human individuals.

The receptor's source is a man between 18 and 35 years old in good health. Some clones in this sample may be carry-over from other donors' samples. The sample was naive CD4+ T cells from PBMCs. Subset given: CD45RA+ positively selected. The rearrangement joins TRBV30 to TRBJ1-1; 9 bases agree with TRBD1. CDR3 loop: CAWSVRQGGVGDTEAFF. CDR3 bases: TGTGCCTGGAGTGTAAGACAGGGGGGGGTTGGAGACACTGAAGCTTTCTTT.